This passage covers 6 T cell receptor beta chains from one sample sequenced in a study of shared clonotypes between healthy human individuals. Sequencing was performed with immunoSEQ multiplex PCR; in TCRdb, only in-frame clones are kept and a portion is missing. The table has under 1,900,000 clones, around 98.5% seen once. Sequencing input: naive CD4+ T cells sorted from blood. Described subset: CD45RA+ positively selected. Source of these receptors: a man younger than 40 in good health.

This rearrangement joins TRBV5-4 to TRBJ2-2; 9 bases line up with TRBD2. The germline V gene has CDR1 SGHNT and CDR2 YYREEE (reference sequence). J was trimmed by 0 bases and V by 4 bases; bases with no gene match: 4. The CDR3 runs to 16 residues. CDR3 sequence reads: CASSPGTSSNTGELFF. Here the CDR3 DNA reads TGTGCCAGCAGCCCCGGGACTAGCTCGAACACCGGGGAGCTGTTTTTT.

V is TRBV28 and J is TRBJ2-3; D remains unclear. V lost 3 bases to trimming and J lost 2 bases, with 15 bases between them. This CDR3 has 16 residues. Germline CDR1 MDHEN, CDR2 SYDVKM. CDR3 coding DNA: TGTGCCAGCAGTTTGACCGTTACAACGGACACAGATACGCAGTATTTT. This gives the protein CASSLTVTTDTDTQYF.

A note on this clone: The same CDR3 is also encoded by other DNA sequences in this sample. The genes are TRBV6-5 and TRBJ2-5; D unresolved. This CDR3 comprises 13 residues. Trimming stripped 1 base from V and 2 bases from J, with 5 bases between. In germline, CDR1 is MNHEY, CDR2 SVGAGI. The DNA for the CDR3 is TGTGCCAGCAGTTACTTCCTTCAAGAGACCCAGTACTTC. It specifies CASSYFLQETQYF.

J is TRBJ2-2 and V is TRBV9, with D maybe TRBD1 (7 bases). V lost 3 bases, J lost 6 bases, and 12 bases lay in between. This CDR3 comprises 14 residues. Germline-derived CDR1 and CDR2 are SGDLS and YYNGEE. CDR3 region: CASSGFRGAGELFF. The CDR3 DNA reads as TGTGCCAGCAGCGGATTCAGGGGGGCCGGGGAGCTGTTTTTT.

The rearrangement uses TRBV7-9 and TRBJ2-5, with D tentatively TRBD2 (6 bases). Germline V lookup: CDR1 SEHNR, CDR2 FQNEAQ (reference sequence). The CDR3 extends over 14 amino acids. Trimming stripped 1 base from V and 4 bases from J, with 10 bases between. CDR3 in amino acids: CASSLVWEVETQYF. CDR3 nucleotides: TGTGCCAGCAGCTTAGTCTGGGAGGTAGAGACCCAGTACTTC.

The chain uses TRBV5-4 and TRBJ1-2; D may be TRBD1 (5 bases). The germline gives CDR1 SGHNT, CDR2 YYREEE (reference sequence). The CDR3 has 15 amino acids. Trimming removed 1 base from V and 7 bases from J, with 17 bases in between. The CDR3 sequence: CASSLFGGNGGGYTF. CDR3 DNA sequence: TGTGCCAGCAGCTTGTTCGGGGGAAATGGTGGTGGCTACACCTTC.